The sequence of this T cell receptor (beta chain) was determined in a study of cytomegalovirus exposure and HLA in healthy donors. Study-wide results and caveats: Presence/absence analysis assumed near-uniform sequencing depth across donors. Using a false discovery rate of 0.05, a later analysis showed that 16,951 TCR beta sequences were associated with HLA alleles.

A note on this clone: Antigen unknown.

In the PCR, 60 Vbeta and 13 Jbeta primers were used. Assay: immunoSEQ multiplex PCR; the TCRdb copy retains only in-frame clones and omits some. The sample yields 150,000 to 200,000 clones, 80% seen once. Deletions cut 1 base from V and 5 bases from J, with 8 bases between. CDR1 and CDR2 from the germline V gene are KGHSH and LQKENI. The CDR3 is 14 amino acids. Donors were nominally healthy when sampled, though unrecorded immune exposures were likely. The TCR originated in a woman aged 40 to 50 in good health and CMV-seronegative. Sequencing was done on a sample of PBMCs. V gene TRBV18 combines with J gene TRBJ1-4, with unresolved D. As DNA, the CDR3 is TGTGCCAGCTCACCACGGGTACAGAATGAAAAACTGTTTTTT. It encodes CASSPRVQNEKLFF.